This TCR beta chain was captured by sequencing in a study of blood T cell repertoires in COVID-19. This clone was seen a handful of times. The ends were cut back, 6 bases at V and 6 bases at J, with 12 bases in the middle. CDR1 is WNHNN, CDR2 SYGVQD, per germline (reference sequence). CDR3 length: 12 residues. Under the authors' procedure: From reference gene primer amplification, estimates of nucleated cell counts were derived. Some clones are missing from TCRdb's copy, which holds only in-frame ones; the method was immunoSEQ multiplex PCR. V and J calls and clone size are those listed in that table; D and trimming were worked out from the DNA. The sample has about 140,000 clones, about 76% seen once.

The sequence was collected from an elderly man with acute or convalescent COVID-19. The sequenced material came from peripheral blood. V gene TRBV10-1 combines with J gene TRBJ2-7; possible D gene TRBD1, 6 bases. The CDR3 reads CASSEQGCEQYF. CDR3 nucleotide sequence: TGCGCCAGCAGCGAACAGGGTTGCGAGCAGTACTTC.